This is a list of T cell receptor beta chains from one sample in a study of T cell changes during pregnancy in multiple sclerosis. The table came from immunoSEQ multiplex PCR; TCRdb's copy has only in-frame clones and leaves some out. This sample yields about 21,000 clones, of which 86% are seen a single time; approximately 1% belongs to the top ten. Here the sequenced sample was CD4+ T cells from peripheral blood mononuclear cells, taken in the first trimester of pregnancy. These receptors originate from a female donor in good health, enrolled as a control in a pregnancy study. The CDR3 runs from the conserved cysteine through the conserved F or W. A D gene is named only where the DNA matches it firmly. Only part of the rows carry a size: once, few, many, or a class if the clone is expanded.

CDR3 DNA,CDR3 protein,D gene,clone size,J gene,V gene
TGTGCCAGCAGCTTCAGAGCGGGGGGTACCACAGATACGCAGTATTTT,CASSFRAGGTTDTQYF,TRBD2,NA,TRBJ2-3,TRBV7-8
TGTGCCAGCAGTTTTCTGGACAGGGGGCCTAATTCACCCCTCCACTTT,CASSFLDRGPNSPLHF,TRBD1,NA,TRBJ1-6,TRBV28
TGTGCCAGCAGCGTAAGGGACAGGGGGTGGGGGGCGAACACCGGGGAGCTGTTTTTT,CASSVRDRGWGANTGELFF,TRBD1,NA,TRBJ2-2,TRBV9
TGTGCCAGCAGTGAAAGATTAGCGGGAGGTGAGACCCAGTACTTC,CASSERLAGGETQYF,TRBD2,NA,TRBJ2-5,TRBV25-1
TGTGCCAGCAGCGATACTAGTCTACAGTTCTTC,CASSDTSLQFF,NA,NA,TRBJ2-1,TRBV7-2
TGTGCCAGCACCGGGGCCCGGGGGGCGGGTGGCTACACCTTC,CASTGARGAGGYTF,NA,NA,TRBJ1-2,TRBV5-4
TGTGCCAGTAGTATAGGTGGGGGGGAGACGGAGACCCAGTACTTC,CASSIGGGETETQYF,TRBD2,few,TRBJ2-5,TRBV19
TGTGCCAGCAGCCAAGCGGACGGGGGTTGGGACGAGCAGTACTTC,CASSQADGGWDEQYF,NA,NA,TRBJ2-7,TRBV14
TGTGCCAGCAGAATGGACAGCCAAGAGACCCAGTACTTC,CASRMDSQETQYF,NA,once,TRBJ2-5,TRBV11-1
TGTGCCAGCAGCTTGGGAGTGACGAAGCAGTTCTTC,CASSLGVTKQFF,NA,NA,TRBJ2-1,TRBV7-9
TGTGCCAGCTCAACGGGGGGCGTAGAGACCCAGTACTTC,CASSTGGVETQYF,NA,NA,TRBJ2-5,TRBV18
TGTGCCAGCAGCTCGGGGGACTACATGAACACTGAAGCTTTCTTT,CASSSGDYMNTEAFF,NA,few,TRBJ1-1,TRBV27
TGCAGTGCTAAGAGGGTCGAGCAGTACTTC,CSAKRVEQYF,NA,NA,TRBJ2-7,TRBV20-1
TGTGCCAGCAGCGTAGGAGGGACAGGAGGCACTGAAGCTTTCTTT,CASSVGGTGGTEAFF,TRBD1,NA,TRBJ1-1,TRBV9
TGTGCCAGTCGACAGGGAGGCGGCAGCGAGCAGTACTTC,CASRQGGGSEQYF,NA,NA,TRBJ2-7,TRBV19
TGCAGCGTTGCCGTCTCCGGAAACACCATATATTTT,CSVAVSGNTIYF,NA,NA,TRBJ1-3,TRBV29-1
TGCGCCAGCAGCTTGCAGGGTTGGGGTGGGGCCAACGTCCTGACTTTC,CASSLQGWGGANVLTF,NA,NA,TRBJ2-6,TRBV5-1
TGTGCCAGCAGTTTAGTAGCGGGAGCCGGTACGCAGTATTTT,CASSLVAGAGTQYF,TRBD2,medium-sized,TRBJ2-3,TRBV28
TGTGCCAGCAGCCCGGGGGCGGGGGTTTCCTATGGCTACACCTTC,CASSPGAGVSYGYTF,NA,NA,TRBJ1-2,TRBV9
TGTGCCAGTCGCCGGTTCGGGGACAATGAGCAGTTCTTC,CASRRFGDNEQFF,NA,NA,TRBJ2-1,TRBV19
TGTGCCAGCAGCCCGGACAGGGCCGGCGGGGAGCTGTTTTTT,CASSPDRAGGELFF,TRBD1,NA,TRBJ2-2,TRBV7-8
TGTGCCAGCAGTGCACTAGCGGGGGCATCCGGGGAGCTGTTTTTT,CASSALAGASGELFF,TRBD2,NA,TRBJ2-2,TRBV6-4
TGTGCCAGCAGCGTAGTTTCCCAGCGGCACACAGATACGCAGTATTTT,CASSVVSQRHTDTQYF,NA,NA,TRBJ2-3,TRBV9
TGTGCCAGCAGTTTCAAGTTGCGCGACAGTACGTTCTTC,CASSFKLRDSTFF,NA,NA,TRBJ2-1,TRBV28
TGTGCCAGCAGTTCTATTCCCCAGCCCCAGCATTTT,CASSSIPQPQHF,NA,NA,TRBJ1-5,TRBV6-6
TGTGCCAGCAGAGAGACAGGGGGCGATTATGGCTACACCTTC,CASRETGGDYGYTF,TRBD1,NA,TRBJ1-2,TRBV6-1
TGTGCCAGCAGCCCTCCGGGACTAGCGGGGGGCAGCACAGATACGCAGTATTTT,CASSPPGLAGGSTDTQYF,TRBD2,NA,TRBJ2-3,TRBV7-9
TGTGCCTGGAACGGGGCTAGCGGGAGAGGGGTTTTTGGGAATGAGCAGTTCTTC,CAWNGASGRGVFGNEQFF,TRBD2,NA,TRBJ2-1,TRBV30
TGTGCCAGCAGGCCCCCGGGGTCCTACAATGAGCAGTTCTTC,CASRPPGSYNEQFF,NA,few,TRBJ2-1,TRBV27
TGTGCCAGCAGTGACGGGGCCGGGACAAAGAATGAAAAACTGTTTTTT,CASSDGAGTKNEKLFF,NA,NA,TRBJ1-4,TRBV6-1
TGTGCCAGCAGCTTAGGGACAACCGCCTACAATGAGCAGTTCTTC,CASSLGTTAYNEQFF,NA,NA,TRBJ2-1,TRBV7-9
TGTGCCAGCAGTGCGAGACAGGGAAGGGGTGGCTACACCTTC,CASSARQGRGGYTF,TRBD1,NA,TRBJ1-2,TRBV2
TGTGCCAGCAGTGCGGGACAGGGGGCGATCACAGATACGCAGTATTTT,CASSAGQGAITDTQYF,TRBD1,NA,TRBJ2-3,TRBV28
TGTGCCAGCAGCTTAGGGGGGGGAGACGAGCAGTACTTC,CASSLGGGDEQYF,TRBD2,NA,TRBJ2-7,TRBV7-9
TGTGCCAGCAGCTTATATAGCGGTTTCTCCTACAATGAGCAGTTCTTC,CASSLYSGFSYNEQFF,NA,NA,TRBJ2-1,TRBV7-9
TGTGCCAGTAGTATCCTAGCGGGAGGGAGGGCCAAAAACATTCAGTACTTC,CASSILAGGRAKNIQYF,TRBD2,NA,TRBJ2-4,TRBV19
TGTGCCAGCAGGGGACTACCGAACTCTGGAAACACCATATATTTT,CASRGLPNSGNTIYF,NA,NA,TRBJ1-3,TRBV2
TGTGCCAGCAGCGTAGGGCGACAGGGGAATGGGGAGACCCAGTACTTC,CASSVGRQGNGETQYF,TRBD1,NA,TRBJ2-5,TRBV9
TGTGCCAGCAGCTTGGAGTCACAGGGGTCTGGAAACACCATATATTTT,CASSLESQGSGNTIYF,TRBD1,few,TRBJ1-3,TRBV5-4
TGTGCCAGCAGTTTTAGACAGGACTACAATGAGCAGTTCTTC,CASSFRQDYNEQFF,NA,NA,TRBJ2-1,TRBV27
TGTGCCAGCATCGGATTAGCGCCCACCGGGGAGCTGTTTTTT,CASIGLAPTGELFF,NA,NA,TRBJ2-2,TRBV28
TGCAGCGTTGAAGGCCGGGACAGGGCTGGGGGAACTAATGAAAAACTGTTTTTT,CSVEGRDRAGGTNEKLFF,TRBD1,NA,TRBJ1-4,TRBV29-1
TGTGCCAGCAGCTTAGGGACAAGGCCGGGGGAGGGAGAGACCCAGTACTTC,CASSLGTRPGEGETQYF,TRBD2,NA,TRBJ2-5,TRBV7-8
TGTGCCAGCAGCCCCGGCCTGGCGGGGGGCCCAGATACGCAGTATTTT,CASSPGLAGGPDTQYF,TRBD2,NA,TRBJ2-3,TRBV13
TGTGCCAGCAGTTACTTCGGGACAGGGGCTGGGGATCTGTTTTTT,CASSYFGTGAGDLFF,TRBD1,NA,TRBJ1-4,TRBV6-5
TGTGCCAGCAGCTTTGGAGGCAGGTTCCGAATCTACGAGCAGTACTTC,CASSFGGRFRIYEQYF,NA,NA,TRBJ2-7,TRBV11-2
TGTGCCAGCAGCCTGGGACACCCGAACACCGGGGAGCTGTTTTTT,CASSLGHPNTGELFF,NA,NA,TRBJ2-2,TRBV6-5
TGTGCCAGCAGCCCGACGGAGCCCAACACTGAAGCTTTCTTT,CASSPTEPNTEAFF,NA,few,TRBJ1-1,TRBV14
TGTGCCAGCGCCTCAGACAGGTTCAGCTCTGGGGCCAACGTCCTGACTTTC,CASASDRFSSGANVLTF,NA,NA,TRBJ2-6,TRBV25-1
TGTGCCAGCAGCTTGGCGACTAGCGGCACAGATACGCAGTATTTT,CASSLATSGTDTQYF,TRBD2,NA,TRBJ2-3,TRBV5-4
TGTGCCACCAGCAGGGGGACTGTGCAAGAGACCCAGTACTTC,CATSRGTVQETQYF,NA,NA,TRBJ2-5,TRBV15
TGTGCCAGCAGCCAAGAGAGGGCGGAAGAGACCCAGTACTTC,CASSQERAEETQYF,NA,NA,TRBJ2-5,TRBV4-2
TGTGCCAGCAGTCTGAGCGGGGCAAAAAACAATGAGCAGTTCTTC,CASSLSGAKNNEQFF,TRBD2,NA,TRBJ2-1,TRBV25-1
TGTGCCAGCAGCTTGAAAGGGACAGACATCTACGAGCAGTACTTC,CASSLKGTDIYEQYF,TRBD1,NA,TRBJ2-7,TRBV7-6